This TCR beta chain is from a study of cytomegalovirus exposure and HLA in healthy donors. A multiplex PCR was run with 60 Vbeta primers and 13 Jbeta primers. The protocol was immunoSEQ multiplex PCR, while the TCRdb copy is restricted to in-frame clones and leaves out a portion. This sample has 91,000 or so clones, with 60% to 85% found just once. The V gene lost 0 bases and the J gene lost 4 bases, with 19 bases spanning the gap. Germline CDR1 is LNHDA and CDR2 is SQIVND (reference sequence). The CDR3 is made up of 18 amino acids. The clonotype originates from a man aged 25-45 years in good health and CMV-seropositive. The V and J genes are TRBV19 and TRBJ1-5; D perhaps matches TRBD1 (5 bases). The material sequenced was PBMCs. This chain's CDR3 is CASSIDSPGRGLNQPQHF. For the CDR3, the DNA is TGTGCCAGTAGTATAGACTCCCCCGGGAGGGGTTTGAATCAGCCCCAGCATTTT.